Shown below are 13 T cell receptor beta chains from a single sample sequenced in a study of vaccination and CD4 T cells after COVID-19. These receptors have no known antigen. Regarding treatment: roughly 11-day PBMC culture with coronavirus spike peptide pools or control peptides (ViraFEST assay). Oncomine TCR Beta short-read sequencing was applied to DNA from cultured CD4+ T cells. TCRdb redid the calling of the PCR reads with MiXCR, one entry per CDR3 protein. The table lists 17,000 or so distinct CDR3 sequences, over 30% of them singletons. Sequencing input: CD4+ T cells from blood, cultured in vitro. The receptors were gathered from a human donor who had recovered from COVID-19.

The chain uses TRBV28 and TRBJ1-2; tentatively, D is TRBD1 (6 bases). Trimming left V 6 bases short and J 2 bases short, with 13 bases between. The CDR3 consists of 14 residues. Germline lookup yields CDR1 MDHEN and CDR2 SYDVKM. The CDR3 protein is CASRLYQGNYGYTF. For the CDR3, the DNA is TGTGCCAGCAGGCTATACCAGGGGAACTATGGCTACACCTTC.

CDR3 residues: CSASWGLVLGEQFF. DNA for the CDR3: TGCAGTGCTAGTTGGGGACTAGTCCTGGGTGAGCAGTTCTTC. The chain couples TRBV20-1 to TRBJ2-1; TRBD2 matches at 8 bases. The CDR3 totals 14 residues. With V trimmed by 3 bases and J by 9 bases, 10 bases remained unmatched. CDR1 is DFQATT, CDR2 SNEGSKA, per germline (reference sequence).

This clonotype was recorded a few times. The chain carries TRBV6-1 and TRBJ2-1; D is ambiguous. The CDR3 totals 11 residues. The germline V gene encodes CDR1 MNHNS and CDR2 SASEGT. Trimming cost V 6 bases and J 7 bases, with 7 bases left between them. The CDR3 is CASSLENEQFF. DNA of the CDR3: TGTGCCAGCAGCCTGGAGAATGAGCAGTTCTTC.

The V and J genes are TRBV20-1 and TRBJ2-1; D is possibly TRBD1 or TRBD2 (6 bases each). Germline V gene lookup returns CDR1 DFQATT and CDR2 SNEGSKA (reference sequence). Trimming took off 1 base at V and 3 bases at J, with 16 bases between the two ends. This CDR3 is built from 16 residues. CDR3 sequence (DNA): TGCAGTGCTAGAGCTCCGACAGGAGGGCGCTACAATGAGCAGTTCTTC. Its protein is CSARAPTGGRYNEQFF.

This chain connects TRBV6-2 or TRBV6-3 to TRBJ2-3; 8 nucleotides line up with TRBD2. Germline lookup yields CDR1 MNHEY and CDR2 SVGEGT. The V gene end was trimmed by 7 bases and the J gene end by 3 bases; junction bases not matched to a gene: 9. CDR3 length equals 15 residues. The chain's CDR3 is CASTSRGLGTDTQYF. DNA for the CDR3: TGTGCCAGCACCAGTAGGGGACTAGGTACAGATACGCAGTATTTT.

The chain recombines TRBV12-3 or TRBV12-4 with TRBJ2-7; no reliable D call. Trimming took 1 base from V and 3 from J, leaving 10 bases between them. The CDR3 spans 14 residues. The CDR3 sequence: CASSLGWQSYEQYF. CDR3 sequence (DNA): TGTGCCAGCAGTTTAGGTTGGCAGAGCTACGAGCAGTACTTC.

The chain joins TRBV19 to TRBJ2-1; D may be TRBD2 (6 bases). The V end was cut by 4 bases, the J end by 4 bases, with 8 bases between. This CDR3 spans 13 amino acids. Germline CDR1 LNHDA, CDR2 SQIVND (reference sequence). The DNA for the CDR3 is TGTGCCAGTAGTAAAGCGGGTTACAATGAGCAGTTCTTC. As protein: CASSKAGYNEQFF.

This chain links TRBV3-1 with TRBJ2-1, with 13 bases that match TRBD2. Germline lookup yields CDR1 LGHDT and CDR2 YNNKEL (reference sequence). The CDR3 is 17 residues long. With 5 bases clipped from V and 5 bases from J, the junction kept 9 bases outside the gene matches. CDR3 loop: CASSTRTSGSINNEQFF. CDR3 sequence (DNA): TGTGCCAGCAGCACCCGGACTAGCGGGAGCATCAACAATGAGCAGTTCTTC.

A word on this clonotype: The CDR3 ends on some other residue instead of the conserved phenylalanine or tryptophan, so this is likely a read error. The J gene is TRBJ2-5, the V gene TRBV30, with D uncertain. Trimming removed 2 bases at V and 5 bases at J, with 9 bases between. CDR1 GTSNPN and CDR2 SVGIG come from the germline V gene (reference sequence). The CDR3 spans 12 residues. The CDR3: CAWSMGWETQYL. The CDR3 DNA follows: TGTGCCTGGAGTATGGGGTGGGAGACCCAGTACCTC.

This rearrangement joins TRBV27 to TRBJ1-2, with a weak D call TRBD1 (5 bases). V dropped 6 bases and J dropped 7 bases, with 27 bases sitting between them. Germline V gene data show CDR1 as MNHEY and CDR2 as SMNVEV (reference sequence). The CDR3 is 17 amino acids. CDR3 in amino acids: CASSFRGQSRSGRGYTF. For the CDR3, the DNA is TGTGCCAGCAGCTTCCGGGGCCAAAGTCGCTCGGGCCGTGGCTACACCTTC.

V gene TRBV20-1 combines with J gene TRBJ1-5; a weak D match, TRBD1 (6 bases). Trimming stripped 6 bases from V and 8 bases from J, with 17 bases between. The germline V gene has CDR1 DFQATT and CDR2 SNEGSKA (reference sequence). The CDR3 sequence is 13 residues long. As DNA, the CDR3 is TGCAGTGCAGGCAGGGCGAGGGGGGAGCCCCAGCATTTT. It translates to CSAGRARGEPQHF.

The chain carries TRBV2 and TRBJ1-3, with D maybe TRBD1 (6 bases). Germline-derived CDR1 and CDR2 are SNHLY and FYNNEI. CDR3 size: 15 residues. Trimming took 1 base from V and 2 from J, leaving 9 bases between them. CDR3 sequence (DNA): TGTGCCAGCAGTGAAGACAGGGTCGCTGGAAACACCATATATTTT. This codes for CASSEDRVAGNTIYF.

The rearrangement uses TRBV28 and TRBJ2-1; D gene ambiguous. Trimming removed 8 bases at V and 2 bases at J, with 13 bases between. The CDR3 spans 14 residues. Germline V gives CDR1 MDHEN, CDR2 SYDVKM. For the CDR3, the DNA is TGTGCCAGCGTAGCAGGTCAGGCCTACAATGAGCAGTTCTTC. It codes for CASVAGQAYNEQFF.